By sample share, the clone carrying this TCR beta chain is medium-sized (0.01 to 0.1%). Its antigen is still unknown. Cultured CD4+ T-cell DNA underwent Oncomine TCR Beta short-read sequencing. TCRdb reprocessed the PCR reads with MiXCR, giving one entry per CDR3 protein. The sample consists of roughly 13,000 distinct CDR3 sequences, 20% to 25% of them appearing once. Described treatment: roughly nine-day PBMC culture with coronavirus spike peptide pools or control peptides (ViraFEST assay). About 2.1 million PBMCs were grown per well alongside approximately 10 IU/ml IL-2 and 7.5 to 10 ug/ml peptide pools. This sample is drawn from a study of vaccination and CD4 T cells after COVID-19. The CDR3 spans 13 residues. Germline V gives CDR1 KGHSH, CDR2 LQKENI. V gave up 2 bases and J gave up 6 bases, with 8 bases separating them.

The clonotype originates from a human donor who had recovered from COVID-19. This specimen was CD4+ T cells from blood, cultured in vitro, taken after SARS-CoV-2 vaccination. V is TRBV18 and J is TRBJ2-1; the D is unclear. The DNA of the CDR3 is TGTGCCAGCTCACCATACTTGTCCAATGAGCAGTTCTTC. Translating it yields CASSPYLSNEQFF.